The 21 T cell receptor beta chains listed next were all sequenced from one sample in a study of blood T cell repertoires in COVID-19. Generated by immunoSEQ multiplex PCR, the TCRdb table keeps only in-frame clones and is missing some. The profile shows around 70,000 clones, under 95% of them singletons. The sequenced sample was peripheral blood. These receptors were collected from a man aged 50 or older with acute or convalescent COVID-19.

The gene calls are TRBV28 and TRBJ1-4, with 11 positions matching TRBD1. Trimming cost V 6 bases and J 6 bases; bases outside gene matches: 3. Germline V gene sequence: CDR1 MDHEN, CDR2 SYDVKM. The CDR3 spans 14 residues. The CDR3 DNA is TGTGCCAGCAGGACGGGACAGGGGGATGAAAAACTGTTTTTT. This translates into CASRTGQGDEKLFF. The full variable domain, in which reference TRBV28 and TRBJ1-4 provide the parts outside the CDR3, is DVKVTQSSRYLVKRTGEKVFLECVQDMDHENMFWYRQDPGLGLRLIYFSYDVKMKEKGDIPEGYSVSREKKERFSLILESASTNQTSMYLCASRTGQGDEKLFFGSGTQLSVL.

V gene TRBV30 combines with J gene TRBJ2-1; D is unresolved. The CDR3 consists of 13 residues. Germline CDR1 and CDR2: GTSNPN and SVGIG (reference sequence). Trimming left V 7 bases short and J 1 base short, with 11 bases between. CDR3 in DNA: TGTGCCTCCCCCGGTGGTTCCTACAATGAGCAGTTCTTC. Translation gives CASPGGSYNEQFF.

The chain employs TRBV4-1 and TRBJ2-3; D possibly corresponds to TRBD2 (6 bases). The CDR3 is 16 amino acids. Trimming pared 0 bases from V and 0 bases from J, leaving 10 bases between. Germline V gene sequence: CDR1 MGHRA, CDR2 YSYEKL. The CDR3 sequence is CASSQDPGLSTDTQYF. CDR3 sequence (DNA): TGCGCCAGCAGCCAAGATCCGGGACTCAGCACAGATACGCAGTATTTT.

The chain uses TRBV10-2 and TRBJ1-2; TRBD1 might be the D (5 bases). Germline values: CDR1 WSHSY, CDR2 SAAADI. This CDR3 is built from 13 residues. V dropped 6 bases and J dropped 7 bases, with 15 bases sitting between them. The DNA for the CDR3 is TGCGCCAGCAGGGACACAGCCGACCCTGGCTACACCTTC. The encoded protein is CASRDTADPGYTF.

The rearrangement links TRBV4-3 to TRBJ1-3; TRBD1 is a possible D gene (6 bases). CDR3 length: 16 residues. V dropped 0 bases and J dropped 2 bases, with 11 bases sitting between them. The germline gives CDR1 LGHNA, CDR2 YSLEER. In DNA form, the CDR3 reads TGCGCCAGCAGCCAAGATTTACAGGGTGCTGGAAACACCATATATTTT. Amino acids: CASSQDLQGAGNTIYF.

V gene TRBV20-1 combines with J gene TRBJ2-5, with a tentative D call TRBD1 (5 bases). V lost 3 bases to trimming and J lost 5 bases, with 16 bases between them. The CDR3 loop spans 14 amino acids. Germline CDR1 reads DFQATT; CDR2 reads SNEGSKA (reference sequence). The CDR3 DNA reads TGCAGTGCTAGTAGGGGCAACCCGAGGGAGACCCAGTACTTC. Protein sequence: CSASRGNPRETQYF.

The chain links TRBV7-2 to TRBJ2-3, with TRBD2 as a possible D gene (6 bases). Germline CDR1 SGHTA, CDR2 FQGNSA. V lost 6 bases and J lost 0, with 13 bases in between. The CDR3 length is 15 residues. In DNA form, the CDR3 reads TGTGCCAGCAGTTTCCGGGGGACTAGCACAGATACGCAGTATTTT. Amino acid sequence: CASSFRGTSTDTQYF.

The V gene is TRBV29-1, the J gene TRBJ2-1; 9 bases match TRBD2. The V gene end was trimmed by 5 bases and the J gene end by 4 bases; junction bases not matched to a gene: 3. The CDR3 runs 13 residues. CDR1 is SQVTM, CDR2 ANQGSEA, per germline. The CDR3: CSVKAGGYNEQFF. In nucleotides, the CDR3 is TGCAGCGTTAAGGCGGGGGGGTACAATGAGCAGTTCTTC.

V usage is TRBV18 and J usage is TRBJ2-3; a possible D gene is TRBD1 (6 bases). Deletions cut 6 bases from V and 5 bases from J, with 21 bases between. Germline V lookup: CDR1 KGHSH, CDR2 LQKENI. The CDR3 consists of 16 residues. CDR3 coding DNA: TGTGCCAGCTCTTCAACGAGGGGGAGCCGCAGAGATACGCAGTATTTT. It codes for CASSSTRGSRRDTQYF.

V usage is TRBV2 and J usage is TRBJ1-2; 9 bases are shared with TRBD1. J lost 8 bases, V lost 8 bases, and 6 bases had no gene match. This CDR3 has 12 amino acids. In germline, CDR1 is SNHLY, CDR2 FYNNEI. The CDR3 DNA follows: TGTGCCAGCCCAACAGGGGGCCGGGGCTACACCTTC. The encoded protein is CASPTGGRGYTF.

The CDR3 DNA is TGTGCCTGGAGTGTAGTTCGGGGGTTCGTTGGTGAAGCTTTCTTT. As protein: CAWSVVRGFVGEAFF. The rearrangement links TRBV30 to TRBJ1-1, with D maybe TRBD1 (5 bases). The CDR3 sequence is 15 residues long. The V gene's germline CDR1 is GTSNPN and CDR2 SVGIG (reference sequence). Trimming took off 0 bases at V and 7 bases at J, with 18 bases between the two ends. The full variable domain, its missing parts supplied by reference TRBV30 and TRBJ1-1, is SQTIHQWPATLVQPVGSPLSLECTVEGTSNPNLYWYRQAAGRGLQLLFYSVGIGQISSEVPQNLSASRPQDRQFILSSKKLLLSDSGFYLCAWSVVRGFVGEAFFGQGTRLTVV.

In this sample, this clone turned up once. The chain couples TRBV6-5 to TRBJ2-1; 10 nucleotides align to TRBD2. Trimming removed 0 bases from V and 5 bases from J; junction bases left unmatched: 4. This CDR3 spans 16 amino acids. Germline V gene sequence: CDR1 MNHEY, CDR2 SVGAGI. The CDR3 DNA sequence: TGTGCCAGCAGTTACTCAAGCGGGAGGGCTAACAATGAGCAGTTCTTC. It yields the protein CASSYSSGRANNEQFF.

This clone was seen only once. This rearrangement joins TRBV25-1 to TRBJ2-1; D not resolved. This CDR3 comprises 12 residues. Germline CDR1 reads MGHDK; CDR2 reads SYGVNS. The V and J ends lost 9 bases and 10 bases respectively, with 16 bases between them. CDR3 in amino acids: CASRTATKEQFF. The CDR3 DNA is TGTGCCAGTAGAACTGCAACCAAGGAGCAGTTCTTC. The full variable domain, completed using reference TRBV25-1 and TRBJ2-1, is EADIYQTPRYLVIGTGKKITLECSQTMGHDKMYWYQQDPGMELHLIHYSYGVNSTEKGDLSSESTVSRIRTEHFPLTLESARPSHTSQYLCASRTATKEQFFGPGTRLTVL.

The chain combines TRBV4-1 with TRBJ1-1; 10 nucleotides agree with TRBD1. Germline lookup yields CDR1 MGHRA and CDR2 YSYEKL. The CDR3 totals 15 residues. V trimming: 1 base; J trimming: 4 bases; junction bases outside the gene matches: 3. In nucleotides, the CDR3 is TGCGCCAGCAGCCAAGTTTGGACAGGGGGCACTGAAGCTTTCTTT. It is translated as CASSQVWTGGTEAFF.

The chain's CDR3 is CASLGQHSNQPQHF. CDR3 bases: TGTGCCAGCCTCGGACAGCATAGCAATCAGCCCCAGCATTTT. V gene TRBV21-1 combines with J gene TRBJ1-5; the table's TRBD1 call for D was not verified on the DNA. TRBV21-1 is flagged as a pseudogene. The length of the CDR3 is 14 residues.

The chain is built from TRBV3-1 (or the pseudogene TRBV3-2) and TRBJ2-3, with TRBD2 matching 13 bases. This CDR3 is built from 15 residues. V was pared by 6 bases and J by 4 bases, with 4 bases of the junction left unmatched. In germline, CDR1 is LGHDT, CDR2 YNNKEL (reference sequence). The CDR3 DNA reads TGTGCCAGCAGTCAGACTAGCGGGGGGCCAGATACGCAGTATTTT. As protein: CASSQTSGGPDTQYF.

The table lists this clone with a count of one. The chain recombines TRBV9 with TRBJ2-3, with D possibly matching TRBD2 (6 bases). The germline V gene encodes CDR1 SGDLS and CDR2 YYNGEE. V lost 3 bases to trimming and J lost 0 bases, with 11 bases between them. The CDR3 sequence is 15 residues long. DNA for the CDR3: TGTGCCAGCAGCGGATATAGCGGTAGCACAGATACGCAGTATTTT. Protein product: CASSGYSGSTDTQYF.

This CDR3 is CASSPSMIEPNTEAFF. DNA for the CDR3: TGTGCCAGTAGTCCTAGTATGATCGAGCCTAACACTGAAGCTTTCTTT. This chain links TRBV19 with TRBJ1-1; D is ambiguous. V lost 5 bases, J lost 2 bases, and 18 bases lay in between. Germline lookup yields CDR1 LNHDA and CDR2 SQIVND (reference sequence). The CDR3 has 16 residues.

V gene TRBV14 combines with J gene TRBJ2-1, with 9 positions matching TRBD2. After removal of 4 bases from V and 6 bases from J, the junction contained 10 bases not matched to a gene. Looked up from germline, CDR1 is SGHDN and CDR2 is FVKESK. This CDR3 has 16 residues. The chain's CDR3 is CASSRLRSGGFNEQFF. As DNA, the CDR3 is TGTGCCAGCAGCCGCCTTAGGAGCGGGGGGTTCAATGAGCAGTTCTTC.

The chain is built from TRBV28 and TRBJ2-1, with D possibly matching TRBD2 (5 bases). V lost 6 bases and J 5 bases, leaving 20 bases between the germline ends. CDR3 length: 16 residues. In germline, CDR1 is MDHEN, CDR2 SYDVKM. The CDR3 DNA sequence: TGTGCCAGCAGCCCCCCGGAAGGTGCGGGCCACAATGAGCAGTTCTTC. Translating gives CASSPPEGAGHNEQFF.

The DNA for the CDR3 is TGTGCCAGTAGTACCTTGGCGGGCCCAGTGAAAATTGGGGAGCTGTTTTTT. Amino acid sequence: CASSTLAGPVKIGELFF. The rearrangement links TRBV19 to TRBJ2-2, with D tentatively TRBD2 (5 bases). CDR1 is LNHDA, CDR2 SQIVND, per germline (reference sequence). V lost 4 bases and J lost 8, with 23 bases in between. The CDR3 extends over 17 amino acids.